A selection of T cell receptor beta chains follows, all from one sample in a study of CD8+ T cells in alopecia areata. This table comes from immunoSEQ multiplex PCR, and its TCRdb copy is limited to in-frame clones, with some not included. The top ten clones hold over 4% of a sample with around 190,000 clones, more than 55% of them seen once. Sequencing input: CD8+ T cells sorted from blood. The receptors derive from a human donor in good health. The CDR3 runs from the conserved cysteine through the conserved F or W. Fields, in order: J gene, clone size, D gene, V gene, CDR3 protein, CDR3 DNA. D genes are given only for firm matches. Part of the rows lack a size; the others show once, few, many or a class for expanded clones.

>TRBJ1-1|NA|NA|TRBV6-1
CVVREAFF
TGTGTGGTGCGTGAAGCTTTCTTT
>TRBJ1-1|NA|NA|TRBV15
CATSMNAGRAEAFF
TGTGCCACCAGCATGAACGCCGGGAGGGCTGAAGCTTTCTTT
>TRBJ2-3|NA|TRBD2|TRBV13
CASSLLAGGDTQYF
TGTGCCAGCAGCTTACTAGCGGGGGGTGATACGCAGTATTTT
>TRBJ2-7|NA|TRBD1|TRBV29-1
CSVEDPHAPTGHSYEQYF
TGCAGCGTTGAAGATCCCCATGCCCCGACAGGGCACTCCTACGAGCAGTACTTC
>TRBJ1-1|NA|NA|TRBV11-2
CASSEGRGTEAFF
TGTGCCAGCAGCGAGGGGAGGGGGACTGAAGCTTTCTTT
>TRBJ2-5|few|NA|TRBV15
CATSRDRGQETQYF
TGTGCCACCAGCAGAGATCGGGGCCAAGAGACCCAGTACTTC
>TRBJ1-2|NA|NA|TRBV29-1
CSVDDGYGYTF
TGCAGCGTTGATGACGGCTATGGCTACACCTTC
>TRBJ1-1|NA|NA|TRBV5-1
CASSLAPQTEAFF
TGCGCCAGCAGCTTGGCCCCACAAACTGAAGCTTTCTTT
>TRBJ2-1|NA|TRBD2|TRBV4-1
CASSPQGGSGGVGEQFF
TGCGCCAGCAGCCCCCAGGGAGGGAGCGGGGGGGTTGGTGAGCAGTTCTTC
>TRBJ1-2|NA|NA|TRBV29-1
CSVPRDGGYTF
TGCAGCGTTCCCAGGGACGGGGGCTACACCTTC
>TRBJ1-1|NA|NA|TRBV29-1
CSVTLNTEAFF
TGCAGCGTAACACTGAACACTGAAGCTTTCTTT
>TRBJ2-1|NA|TRBD2|TRBV5-6
CASSLMTSGGGEQFF
TGTGCCAGCAGCTTGATGACTAGCGGGGGTGGTGAGCAGTTCTTC
>TRBJ2-3|few|NA|TRBV19
CASSSHSGDTQYF
TGTGCCAGTAGTAGTCACAGCGGAGATACGCAGTATTTT
>TRBJ2-7|NA|NA|TRBV5-1
CASSFRDGSYEQYF
TGCGCCAGCAGCTTTCGGGACGGCTCGTACGAGCAGTACTTC
>TRBJ1-4|NA|NA|TRBV29-1
CSVELRGGNEKLFF
TGCAGCGTTGAATTGAGGGGAGGGAATGAAAAACTGTTTTTT
>TRBJ2-3|few|NA|TRBV5-4
CASSLGPGRSTDTQYF
TGTGCCAGCAGCTTGGGGCCGGGAAGGAGCACAGATACGCAGTATTTT
>TRBJ1-5|NA|NA|TRBV27
CASSSRGWGNQPQHF
TGTGCCAGCAGTTCGAGGGGATGGGGGAATCAGCCCCAGCATTTT
>TRBJ1-2|NA|NA|TRBV29-1
CSVRPTGYGYTF
TGCAGCGTTAGACCGACTGGGTATGGCTACACCTTC
>TRBJ2-1|few|NA|TRBV27
CASSLSSLNEQFF
TGTGCCAGCAGTTTATCGAGTCTCAATGAGCAGTTCTTC
>TRBJ1-5|NA|NA|TRBV27
CASSLTGYNQPQHF
TGTGCCAGCAGTTTAACAGGGTACAATCAGCCCCAGCATTTT
>TRBJ1-4|NA|NA|TRBV29-1
CSGKAGIYEKLFF
TGCAGCGGGAAGGCAGGGATATATGAAAAACTGTTTTTT
>TRBJ1-1|once|NA|TRBV27
CASSEGAGLNTEAFF
TGTGCCAGCAGTGAAGGTGCAGGGTTGAACACTGAAGCTTTCTTT
>TRBJ2-7|NA|NA|TRBV29-1
CSILGVSYEQYF
TGCAGCATCCTCGGGGTCTCCTACGAGCAGTACTTC
>TRBJ2-7|NA|NA|TRBV2
CASTGRAYEQYF
TGTGCCAGCACTGGGCGGGCCTACGAGCAGTACTTC
>TRBJ1-1|few|NA|TRBV14
CASSQGVLEAFF
TGTGCCAGCAGCCAAGGTGTATTGGAAGCTTTCTTT
>TRBJ2-3|NA|NA|TRBV19
CASTPPGGERTDTQYF
TGTGCCAGTACCCCTCCGGGCGGGGAGAGGACAGATACGCAGTATTTT
>TRBJ1-1|NA|NA|TRBV7-9
CASSLVVGAQNTEAFF
TGTGCCAGCAGCTTAGTGGTGGGGGCCCAGAACACTGAAGCTTTCTTT
>TRBJ1-1|NA|NA|TRBV30
CAWTRMNTEAFF
TGTGCCTGGACCCGGATGAACACTGAAGCTTTCTTT
>TRBJ1-1|NA|NA|TRBV4-1
CASSQDLGRNTEAFF
TGCGCCAGCAGCCAAGATTTAGGGAGGAACACTGAAGCTTTCTTT
>TRBJ2-3|NA|NA|TRBV7-9
CASSPLGVGTDTQYF
TGTGCCAGCAGCCCCCTTGGGGTCGGCACAGATACGCAGTATTTT
>TRBJ1-1|once|NA|TRBV27
CASSLAGYDTEAFF
TGTGCCAGCAGCCTCGCCGGGTACGACACTGAAGCTTTCTTT
>TRBJ2-3|NA|NA|TRBV7-9
CASSPQGGQTRYTQYF
TGTGCCAGCAGCCCTCAAGGGGGACAAACTCGATATACGCAGTATTTT
>TRBJ1-1|NA|NA|TRBV27
CASSSQNLNTEAFF
TGTGCCAGCAGTTCACAGAATTTGAACACTGAAGCTTTCTTT
>TRBJ1-1|few|NA|TRBV7-9
CASSSPREENTEAFF
TGTGCCAGCAGTTCCCCCAGGGAAGAGAACACTGAAGCTTTCTTT
>TRBJ2-7|few|TRBD1|TRBV2
CASSSGTAKYEQYF
TGTGCCAGCAGTTCCGGGACAGCTAAGTACGAGCAGTACTTC
>TRBJ2-5|few|NA|TRBV5-1
CASRRARETQYF
TGCGCCAGCAGACGGGCCCGAGAGACCCAGTACTTC
>TRBJ1-2|NA|NA|TRBV29-1
CSVGSNYGYTF
TGCAGCGTTGGTTCGAACTATGGCTACACCTTC
>TRBJ1-6|few|TRBD1|TRBV7-9
CASSPETGQGISTLHF
TGTGCCAGCAGCCCCGAGACAGGACAGGGTATCAGCACCCTCCACTTT
>TRBJ2-3|NA|TRBD2|TRBV9
CASSPLGGGDTQYF
TGTGCCAGCAGCCCCCTAGGCGGGGGGGATACGCAGTATTTT
>TRBJ2-1|NA|NA|TRBV5-6
CASGRGEQFF
TGTGCCAGCGGCAGGGGTGAGCAGTTCTTC